The next 11 T cell receptor beta chains were all read from a single sample in a study of CD8 T cells in ankylosing spondylitis. No antigen has been assigned to these receptors. Study findings and constraints: One TCR beta motif, made up of several highly homologous variants, appeared characteristic of ankylosing spondylitis blood.

TCRdb re-called the 5' RACE reads through MiXCR, storing one row per CDR3 protein. Here the sample spans fewer than 550,000 distinct CDR3 sequences, approximately 5.3% being singletons. Input material: blood, either unsorted or a sorted T cell fraction (not recorded which). The source is a male donor with ankylosing spondylitis.

This clonotype was recorded at least ten times. This chain joins TRBV4-3 and TRBJ2-5; 12 bases match TRBD2. The CDR3 is 17 residues long. The germline gives CDR1 LGHNA, CDR2 YSLEER. Unmatched junction bases numbered 7, after V lost 1 base and J lost 4 bases. In nucleotides, the CDR3 is TGCGCCAGCAGCCAAGCTTACTCTAGCGGGAGGGGAGAGACCCAGTACTTC. Its protein product is CASSQAYSSGRGETQYF.

Many counts were recorded for this clonotype. The gene calls are TRBV5-1 and TRBJ1-4; 7 bases match TRBD1. Germline CDR1 and CDR2: SGHRS and YFSETQ. Trimming at V came to 0 bases and at J to 5 bases, leaving 4 bases not matched to a gene. The CDR3 sequence is 15 residues long. CDR3 nucleotides: TGCGCCAGCAGCTTGGCCAGGGGGTTGAATGAAAAACTGTTTTTT. Translating gives CASSLARGLNEKLFF.

Ten or more counts support this clonotype. This sequence joins TRBV20-1 and TRBJ2-7; TRBD1 matches at 7 bases. The length of the CDR3 is 11 residues. In germline, CDR1 is DFQATT, CDR2 SNEGSKA (reference sequence). In DNA form, the CDR3 reads TGCAGCACAGGGGAATCCTACGAGCAGTACTTC. This codes for CSTGESYEQYF.

This clonotype was seen many times. The V and J genes are TRBV5-1 and TRBJ2-7; TRBD1 matches at 8 bases. The CDR3 runs 14 residues. After removal of 5 bases from V and 4 bases from J, the junction contained 8 bases not matched to a gene. The germline gives CDR1 SGHRS, CDR2 YFSETQ. As DNA, the CDR3 is TGCGCCAGCAGGAAAGCAGGGGGCGCATACGAGCAGTACTTC. Translated, it gives CASRKAGGAYEQYF.

There are many counts of this clonotype. The rearrangement links TRBV4-3 to TRBJ2-3; TRBD2 agrees at 10 bases. Unmatched junction bases numbered 7, after V lost 4 bases and J lost 3 bases. The germline V gene encodes CDR1 LGHNA and CDR2 YSLEER. The CDR3 is 16 residues long. DNA of the CDR3: TGCGCCAGCAGCCTTACCACTAGCGGGGCTACAGATACGCAGTATTTT. This gives the protein CASSLTTSGATDTQYF.

This clonotype was observed a handful of times. This chain joins TRBV4-3 and TRBJ1-5; D uncertain. CDR1 and CDR2 (germline): LGHNA, YSLEER. The CDR3 loop spans 15 amino acids. V gave up 0 bases and J gave up 6 bases, with 12 bases separating them. CDR3 in amino acids: CASSQEAGYVQPQHF. In DNA, the CDR3 is TGCGCCAGCAGCCAAGAGGCGGGGTATGTTCAGCCCCAGCATTTT.

Of note for this clonotype: This may stem from a read error, because a much larger clone lies one nucleotide away. The CDR3 here is CASSLRDSLSEAFF. The CDR3 DNA follows: TGTGCCAGCAGCTTAAGGGACTCCCTGAGTGAAGCTTTCTTT. The chain carries TRBV7-6 and TRBJ1-1; tentative D call: TRBD1 (5 bases). Trimming took off 2 bases at V and 7 bases at J, with 14 bases between the two ends. Germline CDR1 is SGHVS and CDR2 is FNYEAQ. This CDR3 spans 14 amino acids.

In its sample, this clonotype was seen many times. J is TRBJ1-1 and V is TRBV29-1; 8 positions agree with TRBD1. V shed 7 bases, J shed 0 bases, and the junction held 10 bases outside the gene matches. The germline CDR1 and CDR2 sequences are SQVTM and ANQGSEA. The CDR3 runs 15 residues. The DNA of the CDR3 is TGCAGCGGGCTGGAACCGGGACAGGTGAACACTGAAGCTTTCTTT. Its translation: CSGLEPGQVNTEAFF.

The table lists this clonotype with many counts. V is TRBV29-1 and J is TRBJ2-3; D call uncertain. The V gene lost 4 bases and the J gene lost 2 bases, with 13 bases spanning the gap. The germline CDR1 and CDR2 sequences are SQVTM and ANQGSEA. CDR3 size: 14 residues. CDR3 DNA: TGCAGCGTTGCGGTCCCTTCCCACACAGATACGCAGTATTTT. Translated: CSVAVPSHTDTQYF.

This clonotype was seen ten or more times. The rearrangement uses TRBV7-8 and TRBJ2-1; unclear D gene. The V gene lost 5 bases and the J gene lost 9 bases, with 11 bases spanning the gap. The CDR3 runs 12 residues. Germline assignment: CDR1 SGHVS and CDR2 FQNEAQ. The CDR3 loop reads CASSAPGGEQFF. For the CDR3, the DNA is TGTGCCAGCAGCGCACCCGGCGGTGAGCAGTTCTTC.

This clonotype appeared many times. This chain's CDR3 is CAISDPAYSGGETQYF. The CDR3 region has the DNA TGTGCCATCAGTGATCCGGCTTACTCGGGGGGAGAGACCCAGTACTTC. J is TRBJ2-5 and V is TRBV10-3; 7 nucleotides line up with TRBD2. V lost 3 bases and J lost 4; bases outside the gene matches: 11. Germline assignment: CDR1 ENHRY and CDR2 SYGVKD. The CDR3 consists of 16 residues.